This T cell receptor beta chain was retrieved from a study of blood T cells in healthy people across ages. This CDR3 comprises 13 residues. V lost 7 bases and J 4 bases, leaving 16 bases between the germline ends. Germline V CDR1 and CDR2: SQVTM, ANQGSEA. This clonotype was counted only a few times. Alongside a J-beta primer mix, a sample-barcoded 5' primer served in a second PCR lasting about 6 to 11 cycles. TCRdb recomputed calls from the 5' RACE reads with MiXCR, one row per CDR3 protein. In the table there are 800,000 to 1,300,000 distinct CDR3 sequences, 20% to 25% of which are singletons. The sample was also linked to a second study, of T cells of mothers and their children.

The chain couples TRBV29-1 to TRBJ2-5; no firm D call. This receptor was identified in a girl under 10 years old in good health. Sequenced: blood. CDR3 coding DNA: TGCAGCGGGTCCTCGACATGGCGAGAGACCCAGTACTTC. It specifies CSGSSTWRETQYF.